This T cell receptor (beta chain) appears in the sequencing data of a study of blood T cell repertoires in COVID-19. TCRdb keeps only in-frame clones here, not all; method: immunoSEQ multiplex PCR. The repertoire holds some 290,000 clones, roughly 90% seen once, with 3.5% to 5% in the top ten. CDR3 size: 16 residues. Germline CDR1 and CDR2: SGHTA and FQGNSA. Trimming cost V 6 bases and J 3 bases; bases outside gene matches: 7. Material for sequencing was PBMCs or T cells enriched from blood (not recorded which). The clonotype originates from a woman between 25 and 40 years old who had been exposed to COVID-19. The V gene is TRBV7-2, the J gene TRBJ2-6; TRBD1 matches at 8 bases. CDR3 sequence reads: CASRPLRGLGANVLTF. The CDR3 DNA is TGTGCCAGCAGGCCCCTCAGGGGGCTTGGGGCCAACGTCCTGACTTTC.